This T cell receptor (beta chain) was observed in a study of Graves' ophthalmopathy and Graves' hyperthyroidism. Findings and limits, study-wide: The model's ophthalmopathy progression predictions had approximately 71% sensitivity and 72.22% specificity.

The CDR3 is 15 amino acids. The trim removed 6 bases at V and 5 bases at J, leaving 8 bases unmatched. The germline gives CDR1 MNHEY, CDR2 SMNVEV (reference sequence). RNA transcripts provided the template for amplifying TCR beta CDR3 regions. Second-round multiplex PCR came after a first-round RT-PCR that employed HTBI primers. One entry per CDR3 protein results from TCRdb running MiXCR on the multiplex PCR reads. The table records about 170,000 distinct CDR3 sequences, under 40% of them present only once. This clonotype was seen repeatedly, ten times or more. Antigen: not known. The sequenced sample consisted of peripheral blood. The sequence came from a woman aged 35 to 49 with Graves' ophthalmopathy. J is TRBJ2-5 and V is TRBV27; the match to TRBD2 covers 11 bases. The CDR3 coding sequence is TGTGCCAGCAGAACGACTAGCGGGGCAATGGAGACCCAGTACTTC. Encoded protein: CASRTTSGAMETQYF.